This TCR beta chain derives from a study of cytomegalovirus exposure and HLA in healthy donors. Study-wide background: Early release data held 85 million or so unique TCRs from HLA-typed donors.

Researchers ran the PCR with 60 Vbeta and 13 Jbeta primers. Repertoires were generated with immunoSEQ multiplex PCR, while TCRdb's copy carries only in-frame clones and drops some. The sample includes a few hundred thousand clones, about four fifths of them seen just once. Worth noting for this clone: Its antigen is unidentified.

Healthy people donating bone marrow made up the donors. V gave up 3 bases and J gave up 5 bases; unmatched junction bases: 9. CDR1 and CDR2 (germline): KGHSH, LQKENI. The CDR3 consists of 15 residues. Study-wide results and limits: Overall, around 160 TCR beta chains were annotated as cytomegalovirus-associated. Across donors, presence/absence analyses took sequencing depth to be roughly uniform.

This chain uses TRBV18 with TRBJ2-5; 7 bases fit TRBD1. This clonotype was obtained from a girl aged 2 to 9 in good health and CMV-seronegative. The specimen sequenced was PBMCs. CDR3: CASSPTAGGRETQYF. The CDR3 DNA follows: TGTGCCAGCTCACCCACAGCAGGGGGTAGGGAGACCCAGTACTTC.